This T cell receptor (beta chain) was retrieved from a study of cytomegalovirus exposure and HLA in healthy donors. General observations from the study: Being indistinguishable, some V segments were excluded, TRBV6-2 and TRBV6-3 among them.

About this clone: The antigen is unknown.

13 Jbeta primers and 60 Vbeta primers were used for the PCR. The protocol was immunoSEQ multiplex PCR, while the TCRdb copy is restricted to in-frame clones and leaves out a portion. In the table there are 76,000 or so clones, 73% of which are singletons. Trimming took 0 bases from V and 4 from J; bases not matched to a gene: 0. The germline V gene encodes CDR1 SGHTS and CDR2 YDEGEE. CDR3 length equals 14 residues. The receptor was isolated from a woman aged 40 to 50 in good health and CMV-seropositive. Sequencing was done on a sample of PBMCs. The chain employs TRBV5-8 and TRBJ1-5, with TRBD1 matching over 8 bases. The CDR3 sequence is CASSLGTGNQPQHF. DNA of the CDR3: TGTGCCAGCAGCTTGGGGACAGGGAATCAGCCCCAGCATTTT.